Listed below are T cell receptor beta chains from one sample, sequenced in a study of beta chain features in type 1 diabetes. Data came from immunoSEQ multiplex PCR; TCRdb stores just in-frame clones and leaves some out. Among 150,000 to 200,000 clones listed, almost 65% were seen once. The sequenced sample was naive CD4+ T cells from blood. The receptor source for this set is a young man with type 1 diabetes. Each CDR3 is given with its conserved first and last residue. A D gene is named only where the DNA matches it firmly. Part of the rows lack a size; the others show once, few, many or a class for expanded clones.

clone_size	v_call	j_call	d_call	cdr3_aa	cdr3_nt
-	TRBV2	TRBJ2-7	-	CASSAAGGGYEQYF	TGTGCCAGCAGTGCCGCGGGTGGCGGTTACGAGCAGTACTTC
-	TRBV29-1	TRBJ1-2	-	CSVDSDRTVYGYTF	TGCAGCGTTGACTCGGACCGGACCGTCTATGGCTACACCTTC
-	TRBV13	TRBJ2-3	-	CASSFGRQRTDTQYF	TGTGCCAGCAGCTTCGGTCGGCAGCGGACAGATACGCAGTATTTT
-	TRBV29-1	TRBJ2-7	TRBD1	CSVVGAGGSYEQYF	TGCAGCGTTGTAGGGGCAGGGGGCTCCTACGAGCAGTACTTC
few	TRBV28	TRBJ2-1	-	CASSLNREEQFF	TGTGCCAGCAGTTTGAATAGGGAAGAGCAGTTCTTC
few	TRBV30	TRBJ1-4	TRBD1	CAWRGTGAGEKLFF	TGTGCCTGGAGAGGAACAGGGGCAGGAGAAAAACTGTTTTTT
-	TRBV29-1	TRBJ1-2	TRBD1	CSAGGDGYTF	TGCAGCGCAGGGGGCGATGGCTACACCTTC
-	TRBV10-3	TRBJ2-3	TRBD1	CATRQGAGTDTQYF	TGTGCCACTCGACAGGGGGCCGGCACAGATACGCAGTATTTT
-	TRBV29-1	TRBJ2-7	TRBD2	CSVVGLAGYYEQYF	TGCAGCGTTGTGGGCCTAGCGGGGTACTACGAGCAGTACTTC
-	TRBV5-1	TRBJ2-3	-	CASSLPQGPDTQYF	TGCGCCAGCAGCTTGCCGCAGGGGCCAGATACGCAGTATTTT
few	TRBV18	TRBJ2-1	TRBD2	CASSPLSGGLANEQFF	TGTGCCAGCTCACCATTGAGCGGGGGATTAGCCAATGAGCAGTTCTTC
once	TRBV15	TRBJ2-1	-	CATSRGSYPGNEQFF	TGTGCCACCAGCAGAGGGTCCTATCCCGGGAATGAGCAGTTCTTC
-	TRBV29-1	TRBJ2-5	-	CSVGAAGRSEETQYF	TGCAGCGTTGGGGCGGCAGGGAGGAGTGAAGAGACCCAGTACTTC
-	TRBV13	TRBJ2-3	-	CASSVGGGSDTQYF	TGTGCCAGCAGTGTCGGGGGTGGGTCAGATACGCAGTATTTT
-	TRBV29-1	TRBJ2-3	TRBD1	CSVYGHYRGSTDTQYF	TGCAGCGTTTACGGTCACTACAGGGGAAGCACAGATACGCAGTATTTT
-	TRBV7-2	TRBJ2-1	TRBD2	CASSPWTSGYNEQFF	TGTGCCAGCAGCCCGTGGACTAGCGGGTACAATGAGCAGTTCTTC
-	TRBV4-1	TRBJ1-6	TRBD1	CASSQDGQGNSPLHF	TGCGCCAGCAGCCAAGACGGACAGGGGAATTCACCCCTCCACTTT
-	TRBV30	TRBJ2-7	TRBD1	CAWSEGQGKDEQYF	TGTGCCTGGAGTGAGGGACAGGGAAAGGACGAGCAGTACTTC
few	TRBV30	TRBJ1-6	-	CAWSVGKDTNSPLHF	TGTGCCTGGAGTGTAGGCAAGGACACCAATTCACCCCTCCACTTT
-	TRBV7-2	TRBJ1-3	-	CASSLGAPSGNTIYF	TGTGCCAGCAGCCTCGGGGCACCTTCTGGAAACACCATATATTTT
-	TRBV23-1	TRBJ1-5	-	CASRDSNQPQHF	TGCGCCAGCAGGGACAGCAATCAGCCCCAGCATTTT
few	TRBV30	TRBJ1-3	-	CAWSPGRVGNTIYF	TGTGCCTGGAGTCCCGGGAGAGTCGGAAACACCATATATTTT
once	TRBV4-3	TRBJ1-1	-	CASSPFLGPNTEAFF	TGCGCCAGCAGCCCTTTCTTAGGACCGAACACTGAAGCTTTCTTT
-	TRBV15	TRBJ2-5	-	CATSRDSQETQYF	TGTGCCACCAGCAGAGACAGCCAAGAGACCCAGTACTTC
-	TRBV30	TRBJ1-6	TRBD1	CAWSPGGGGSPLHF	TGTGCCTGGAGTCCAGGGGGCGGAGGATCACCCCTCCACTTT
few	TRBV25-1	TRBJ2-5	-	CASSEYGAGQETQYF	TGTGCCAGCAGTGAATATGGTGCAGGGCAAGAGACCCAGTACTTC
-	TRBV29-1	TRBJ2-2	-	CSVEYTGGLFF	TGCAGCGTTGAGTACACGGGTGGGCTGTTTTTT
-	TRBV10-2	TRBJ2-7	-	CASSESARVKQYF	TGCGCCAGCAGTGAGTCGGCAAGAGTAAAGCAGTACTTC
-	TRBV2	TRBJ2-7	TRBD1	CASRGDSPYEQYF	TGTGCCAGCAGAGGGGACAGTCCCTACGAGCAGTACTTC
-	TRBV30	TRBJ1-2	-	CAWSPDSYGYTF	TGTGCCTGGAGTCCCGACAGCTATGGCTACACCTTC
once	TRBV7-8	TRBJ1-6	TRBD1	CASSSPDRGLHF	TGTGCCAGCAGCTCCCCCGACAGGGGCCTCCACTTT
-	TRBV27	TRBJ2-7	-	CASSLNRFAYEQYF	TGTGCCAGCAGTTTAAACAGGTTTGCCTACGAGCAGTACTTC
-	TRBV5-6	TRBJ2-7	-	CASSLGYEQYF	TGTGCCAGCAGCTTGGGCTACGAGCAGTACTTC
-	TRBV29-1	TRBJ1-1	-	CSVGQNTEAFF	TGCAGCGTGGGACAGAACACTGAAGCTTTCTTT
-	TRBV29-1	TRBJ1-6	-	CSVAFSYNSPLHF	TGCAGCGTGGCGTTCTCCTATAATTCACCCCTCCACTTT
-	TRBV2	TRBJ2-7	-	CASSGTAYEQYF	TGTGCCAGCAGTGGGACTGCCTACGAGCAGTACTTC
-	TRBV4-3	TRBJ2-2	-	CASSQDWEKVSHGELFF	TGCGCCAGCAGCCAAGATTGGGAAAAGGTTTCGCACGGGGAGCTGTTTTTT
-	TRBV29-1	TRBJ1-1	-	CSVGKGRGTEAFF	TGCAGCGTCGGCAAGGGGCGGGGGACTGAAGCTTTCTTT
-	TRBV7-9	TRBJ1-2	-	CASSSGQEGYGYTF	TGTGCCAGCAGCTCCGGACAAGAAGGCTATGGCTACACCTTC
-	TRBV29-1	TRBJ1-1	-	CSVVRQNTEAFF	TGCAGCGTTGTACGGCAGAACACTGAAGCTTTCTTT
-	TRBV29-1	TRBJ1-4	TRBD1	CSAGTGRTNEKLFF	TGCAGCGCCGGGACAGGGAGGACTAATGAAAAACTGTTTTTT
-	TRBV9	TRBJ2-3	-	CASSPRGGETDTQYF	TGTGCCAGCAGCCCCAGGGGAGGCGAGACAGATACGCAGTATTTT
-	TRBV30	TRBJ1-4	-	CAWSGGDREKLFF	TGTGCCTGGAGCGGCGGGGATCGCGAAAAACTGTTTTTT
-	TRBV20-1	TRBJ1-1	-	CSAEKRGEAFF	TGCAGTGCTGAAAAACGGGGTGAAGCTTTCTTT
-	TRBV29-1	TRBJ1-2	-	CSDPMGGEAGYTF	TGCAGCGACCCAATGGGTGGGGAAGCTGGCTACACCTTC
few	TRBV30	TRBJ1-1	-	CAWIGQMNTEAFF	TGTGCCTGGATCGGGCAGATGAACACTGAAGCTTTCTTT
-	TRBV30	TRBJ2-5	-	CAWSPGGEETQYF	TGTGCCTGGAGTCCGGGGGGCGAAGAGACCCAGTACTTC
few	TRBV25-1	TRBJ1-6	-	CASSGINSPLHF	TGTGCCAGCAGTGGGATCAATTCACCCCTCCACTTT
-	TRBV27	TRBJ1-1	TRBD1	CASITQERFRDRECGTEAFF	TGTGCCAGCATTACCCAGGAGCGGTTCCGGGACAGGGAATGCGGCACTGAAGCTTTCTTT
-	TRBV6-4	TRBJ2-3	-	CASSEGHSTDTQYF	TGTGCCAGCAGTGAAGGACATAGCACAGATACGCAGTATTTT